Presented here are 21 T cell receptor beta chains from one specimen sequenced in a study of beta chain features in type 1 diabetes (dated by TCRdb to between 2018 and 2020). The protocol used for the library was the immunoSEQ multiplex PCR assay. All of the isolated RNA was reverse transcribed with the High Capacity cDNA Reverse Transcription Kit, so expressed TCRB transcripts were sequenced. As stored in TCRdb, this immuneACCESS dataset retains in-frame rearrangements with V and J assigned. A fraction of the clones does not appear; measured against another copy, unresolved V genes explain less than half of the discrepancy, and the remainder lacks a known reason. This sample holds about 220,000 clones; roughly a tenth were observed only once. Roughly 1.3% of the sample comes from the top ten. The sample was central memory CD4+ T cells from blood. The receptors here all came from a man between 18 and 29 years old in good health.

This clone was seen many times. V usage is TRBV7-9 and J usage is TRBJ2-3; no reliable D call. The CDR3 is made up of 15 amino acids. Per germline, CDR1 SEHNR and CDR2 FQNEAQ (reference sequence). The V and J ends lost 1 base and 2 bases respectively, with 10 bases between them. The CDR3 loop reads CASSLDRRATDTQYF. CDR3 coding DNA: TGTGCCAGCAGCTTAGATAGAAGGGCCACAGATACGCAGTATTTT.

The CDR3 region is CASSLTGGYYEQYF. The CDR3 DNA reads as TGTGCCAGCAGCTTAACAGGCGGATACTACGAGCAGTACTTC. The chain is built from TRBV11-2 and TRBJ2-7; weak D call: TRBD1 (5 bases). CDR3 length: 14 residues. Trimming took off 2 bases at V and 3 bases at J, with 11 bases between the two ends. CDR1 is SGHAT and CDR2 is FQNNGV in the germline V gene.

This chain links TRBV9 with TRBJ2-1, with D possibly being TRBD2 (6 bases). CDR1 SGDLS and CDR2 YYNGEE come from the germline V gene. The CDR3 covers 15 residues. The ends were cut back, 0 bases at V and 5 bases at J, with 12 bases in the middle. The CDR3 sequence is CASSVDGTHHNEQFF. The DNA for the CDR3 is TGTGCCAGCAGCGTAGATGGGACTCACCACAATGAGCAGTTCTTC.

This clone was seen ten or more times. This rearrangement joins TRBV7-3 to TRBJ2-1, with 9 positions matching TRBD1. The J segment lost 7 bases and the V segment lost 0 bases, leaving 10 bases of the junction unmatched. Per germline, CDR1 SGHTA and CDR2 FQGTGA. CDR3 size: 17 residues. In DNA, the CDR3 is TGTGCCAGCAGCTTAACGGATTCTGACAGGGGGTGGAATGAGCAGTTCTTC. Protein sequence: CASSLTDSDRGWNEQFF.

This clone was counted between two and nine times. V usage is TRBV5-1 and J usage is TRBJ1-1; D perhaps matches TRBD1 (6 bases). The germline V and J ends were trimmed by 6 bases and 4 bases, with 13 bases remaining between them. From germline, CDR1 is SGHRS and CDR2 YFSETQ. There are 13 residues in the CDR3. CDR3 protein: CASTTGSATEAFF. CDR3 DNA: TGCGCCAGCACGACAGGATCAGCCACTGAAGCTTTCTTT.

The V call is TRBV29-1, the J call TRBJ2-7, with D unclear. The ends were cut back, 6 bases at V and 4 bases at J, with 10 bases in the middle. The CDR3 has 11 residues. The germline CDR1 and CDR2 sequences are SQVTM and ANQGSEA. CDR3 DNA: TGCAGCGTCCTGACCACTTACGAGCAGTACTTC. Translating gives CSVLTTYEQYF.

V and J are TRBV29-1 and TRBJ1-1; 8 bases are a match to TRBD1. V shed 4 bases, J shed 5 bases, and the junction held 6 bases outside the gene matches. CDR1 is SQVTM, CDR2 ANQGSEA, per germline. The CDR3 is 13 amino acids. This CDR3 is CSVGDRWRTEAFF. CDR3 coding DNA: TGCAGCGTTGGGGACAGGTGGCGGACTGAAGCTTTCTTT.

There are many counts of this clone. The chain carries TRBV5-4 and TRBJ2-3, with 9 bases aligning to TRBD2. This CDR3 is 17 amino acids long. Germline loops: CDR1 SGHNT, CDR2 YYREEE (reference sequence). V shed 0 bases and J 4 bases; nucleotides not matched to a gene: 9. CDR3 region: CASSLARVSGSADTQYF. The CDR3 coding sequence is TGTGCCAGCAGCTTGGCTCGTGTTAGCGGGAGCGCAGATACGCAGTATTTT.

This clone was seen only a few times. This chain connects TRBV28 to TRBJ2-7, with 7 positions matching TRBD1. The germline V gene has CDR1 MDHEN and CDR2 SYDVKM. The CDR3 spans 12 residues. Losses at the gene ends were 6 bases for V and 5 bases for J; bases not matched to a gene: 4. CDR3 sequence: CASSRQGHEQYF. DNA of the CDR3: TGTGCCAGCAGCCGACAGGGTCACGAGCAGTACTTC.

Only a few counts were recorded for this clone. CDR3 region: CASTPRGDRNTEAFF. The DNA of the CDR3 is TGTGCCAGCACCCCTCGGGGCGATCGGAACACTGAAGCTTTCTTT. V usage is TRBV6-1 and J usage is TRBJ1-1; D possibly corresponds to TRBD1 (5 bases). CDR1 is MNHNS and CDR2 is SASEGT in the germline V gene. CDR3 length: 15 amino acids. The germline V and J ends were trimmed by 7 bases and 1 base, with 16 bases remaining between them.

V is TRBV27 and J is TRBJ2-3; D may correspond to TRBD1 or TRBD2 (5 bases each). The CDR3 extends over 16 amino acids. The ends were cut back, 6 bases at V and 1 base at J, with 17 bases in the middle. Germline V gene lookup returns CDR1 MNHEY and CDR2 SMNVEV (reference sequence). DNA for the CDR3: TGTGCCAGCAGCCCCGAGGGGCGACTCGGCACAGATACGCAGTATTTT. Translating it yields CASSPEGRLGTDTQYF.

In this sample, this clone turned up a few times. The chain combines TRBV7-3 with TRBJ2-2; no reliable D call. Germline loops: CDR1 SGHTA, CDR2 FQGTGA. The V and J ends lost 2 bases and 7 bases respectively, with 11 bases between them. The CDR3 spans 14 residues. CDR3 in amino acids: CASSLHGNGGELFF. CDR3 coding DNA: TGTGCCAGCAGCTTACATGGGAACGGCGGGGAGCTGTTTTTT.

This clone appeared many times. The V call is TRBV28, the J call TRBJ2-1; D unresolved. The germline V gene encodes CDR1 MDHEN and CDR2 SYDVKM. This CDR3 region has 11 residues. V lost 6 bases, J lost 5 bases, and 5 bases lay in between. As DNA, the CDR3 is TGTGCCAGCAGGGACCACAATGAGCAGTTCTTC. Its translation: CASRDHNEQFF. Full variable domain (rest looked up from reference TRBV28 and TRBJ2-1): DVKVTQSSRYLVKRTGEKVFLECVQDMDHENMFWYRQDPGLGLRLIYFSYDVKMKEKGDIPEGYSVSREKKERFSLILESASTNQTSMYLCASRDHNEQFFGPGTRLTVL.

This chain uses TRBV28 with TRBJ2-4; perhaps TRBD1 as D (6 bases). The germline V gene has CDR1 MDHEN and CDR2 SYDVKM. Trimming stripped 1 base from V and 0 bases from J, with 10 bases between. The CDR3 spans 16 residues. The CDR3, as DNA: TGTGCCAGCAGTTTATCACGGACAGAAGCCAAAAACATTCAGTACTTC. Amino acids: CASSLSRTEAKNIQYF.

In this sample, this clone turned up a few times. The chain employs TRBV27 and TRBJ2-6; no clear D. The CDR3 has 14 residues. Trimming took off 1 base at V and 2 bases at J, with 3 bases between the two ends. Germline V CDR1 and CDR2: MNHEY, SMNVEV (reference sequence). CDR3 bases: TGTGCCAGCAGTTTATTCGCTGGGGCCAACGTCCTGACTTTC. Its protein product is CASSLFAGANVLTF.

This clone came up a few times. The CDR3 nucleotides are TGTGCCAGCAGTTTTAGAGGCTATGGCTACACCTTC. Translation gives CASSFRGYGYTF. The gene calls are TRBV27 and TRBJ1-2; no clear D. CDR1 MNHEY and CDR2 SMNVEV come from the germline V gene (reference sequence). Trimming pared 3 bases from V and 4 bases from J, leaving 6 bases between. The CDR3 consists of 12 residues.

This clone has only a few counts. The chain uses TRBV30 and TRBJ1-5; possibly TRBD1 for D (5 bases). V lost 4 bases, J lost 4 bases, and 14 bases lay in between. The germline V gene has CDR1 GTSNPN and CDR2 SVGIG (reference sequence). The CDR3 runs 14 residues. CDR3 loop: CAWNPSGGNQPQHF. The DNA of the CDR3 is TGTGCCTGGAACCCGTCCGGGGGTAATCAGCCCCAGCATTTT. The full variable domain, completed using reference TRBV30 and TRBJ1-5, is SQTIHQWPATLVQPVGSPLSLECTVEGTSNPNLYWYRQAAGRGLQLLFYSVGIGQISSEVPQNLSASRPQDRQFILSSKKLLLSDSGFYLCAWNPSGGNQPQHFGDGTRLSIL.

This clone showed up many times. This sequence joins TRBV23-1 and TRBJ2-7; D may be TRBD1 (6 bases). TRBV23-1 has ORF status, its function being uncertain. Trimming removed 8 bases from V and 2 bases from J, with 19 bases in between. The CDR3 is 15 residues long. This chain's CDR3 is CASSTVMGHPYEQYF. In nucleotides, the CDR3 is TGCGCCAGCTCCACAGTGATGGGACACCCCTACGAGCAGTACTTC.

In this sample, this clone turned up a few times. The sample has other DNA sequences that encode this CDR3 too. CDR3 coding DNA: TGCAGCGTTCCCCGGACTAGCGGTTCCTACGAGCAGTACTTC. It yields the protein CSVPRTSGSYEQYF. The genes are TRBV29-1 and TRBJ2-7; 10 bases are shared with TRBD2. V gave up 5 bases and J gave up 1 base; unmatched junction bases: 5. Germline V gives CDR1 SQVTM, CDR2 ANQGSEA. The length of the CDR3 is 14 residues.

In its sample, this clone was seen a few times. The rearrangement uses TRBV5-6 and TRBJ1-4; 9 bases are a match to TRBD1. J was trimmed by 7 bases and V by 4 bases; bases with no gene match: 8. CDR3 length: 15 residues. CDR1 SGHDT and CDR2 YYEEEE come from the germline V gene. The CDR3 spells CASSDTGTGFEKLFF. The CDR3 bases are TGTGCCAGCAGCGACACCGGGACAGGGTTTGAAAAACTGTTTTTT.

CDR3 in amino acids: CAWSVRWGEGAGNTIYF. The CDR3 DNA reads TGTGCCTGGAGTGTCCGCTGGGGTGAGGGAGCTGGAAACACCATATATTTT. The rearrangement uses TRBV30 and TRBJ1-3; D remains unclear. The ends were cut back, 0 bases at V and 2 bases at J, with 17 bases in the middle. From germline, CDR1 is GTSNPN and CDR2 SVGIG (reference sequence). The CDR3 loop spans 17 amino acids.